The 9 T cell receptor beta chains reported below all come from one sample, sequenced in a study of shared clonotypes between healthy human individuals. Naive CD8 cells comprised CD45RO-negative, CCR7-positively selected cells, excluding terminally differentiated effector memory CD45RA+ cells. Clones were sequenced by immunoSEQ multiplex PCR, and TCRdb holds only the in-frame ones, with some missing. The data hold some 2.1 million clones, with over 85% observed a single time. Source material: naive CD8+ T cells from PBMCs. These receptors all come from a man aged 18 to 29 in good health. Some clones in this sample may be carry-over from other donors' samples.

The chain carries TRBV5-5 and TRBJ2-2; the match to TRBD2 covers 7 bases. With 4 bases clipped from V and 7 bases from J, the junction kept 13 bases outside the gene matches. The CDR3 length is 16 residues. Germline V lookup: CDR1 SGHKS, CDR2 YYEKEE (reference sequence). For the CDR3, the DNA is TGTGCCAGCAGCCCCCGAATCAGTGGGGGGGACGGGGAGCTGTTTTTT. Encoded protein: CASSPRISGGDGELFF.

The chain carries TRBV27 and TRBJ2-2; maybe TRBD2 (5 bases). This CDR3 spans 14 amino acids. The germline CDR1 and CDR2 sequences are MNHEY and SMNVEV (reference sequence). Deletions cut 9 bases from V and 0 bases from J, with 11 bases between. The DNA for the CDR3 is TGTGCCAGTAGGCGGGTTACGAACACCGGGGAGCTGTTTTTT. This gives the protein CASRRVTNTGELFF.

V is TRBV13 and J is TRBJ2-5; TRBD1 agrees at 8 bases. The CDR3 loop spans 16 amino acids. V was clipped by 5 bases and J by 0 bases; unmatched bases: 8. In germline, CDR1 is PRHDT, CDR2 FYEKMQ (reference sequence). The CDR3 region is CASSPAGQGYQETQYF. For the CDR3, the DNA is TGTGCCAGCAGCCCCGCCGGACAGGGCTACCAAGAGACCCAGTACTTC.

The chain employs TRBV28 and TRBJ1-5; maybe TRBD1 (5 bases). Trimming stripped 6 bases from V and 7 bases from J, with 10 bases between. CDR1 is MDHEN and CDR2 is SYDVKM in the germline V gene. The length of the CDR3 is 12 residues. CDR3 amino acids: CASRPRGQPQHF. The CDR3 DNA is TGTGCCAGCAGACCTAGGGGCCAGCCCCAGCATTTT.

This clone showed up just once. This chain links TRBV19 with TRBJ1-2; D not resolved. From germline, CDR1 is LNHDA and CDR2 SQIVND (reference sequence). The CDR3 is 16 amino acids. V was trimmed by 0 bases and J by 3 bases, leaving 14 bases between them. CDR3 sequence (DNA): TGTGCCAGTAGTATAGATCTGTTGGACTCCTACTATGGCTACACCTTC. It is translated as CASSIDLLDSYYGYTF.

This chain joins TRBV27 and TRBJ2-7; the D gene is possibly TRBD1 (6 bases). V lost 2 bases and J lost 3, with 11 bases in between. This CDR3 has 14 amino acids. From germline, CDR1 is MNHEY and CDR2 SMNVEV (reference sequence). CDR3 in DNA: TGTGCCAGCAGTTTAAGGGCAGGGGACTACGAGCAGTACTTC. Translating gives CASSLRAGDYEQYF.

This chain joins TRBV13 and TRBJ2-4, with 12 bases matching TRBD2. The CDR3 sequence is 18 residues long. V dropped 4 bases and J dropped 2; count of bases not matched to a gene: 9. Looked up from germline, CDR1 is PRHDT and CDR2 is FYEKMQ (reference sequence). The CDR3 loop is CASSSASGRASTKNIQYF. The DNA of the CDR3 is TGTGCCAGCAGCTCCGCTAGCGGGAGGGCCAGTACCAAAAACATTCAGTACTTC.

The chain combines TRBV27 with TRBJ2-7; the D gene is possibly TRBD2 (5 bases). Trimming took 5 bases from V and 7 from J, leaving 18 bases between them. The CDR3 is made up of 14 amino acids. Germline CDR1 is MNHEY and CDR2 is SMNVEV (reference sequence). The DNA of the CDR3 is TGTGCCAGCAGTGCAACTTTCGCGGGCTCGGAGCAGTACTTC. It is translated as CASSATFAGSEQYF.

The V and J genes are TRBV6-4 and TRBJ2-1; D might be TRBD2 (5 bases). The CDR3 extends over 16 amino acids. Germline V gene data show CDR1 as MRHNA and CDR2 as SNTAGT. The V gene lost 3 bases and the J gene lost 2 bases, with 14 bases spanning the gap. The CDR3 reads CASSDSTRPPYNEQFF. CDR3 nucleotide sequence: TGTGCCAGCAGTGATTCCACTAGACCTCCCTACAATGAGCAGTTCTTC.